The 19 T cell receptor beta chains listed next were all sequenced from one sample in a study of cytomegalovirus exposure and HLA in healthy donors. Assay used: immunoSEQ multiplex PCR; TCRdb lists only in-frame clones, some missing. The sample shows around 150,000 clones, 84% of them seen only once. Sample: PBMCs. The receptors stem from a man aged 30 to 39 in good health and CMV-seropositive.

This chain joins TRBV11-2 and TRBJ2-1, with D possibly TRBD1 on 6 matching bases. Germline values: CDR1 SGHAT, CDR2 FQNNGV. CDR3 length: 16 amino acids. The ends were cut back, 1 base at V and 7 bases at J, with 17 bases in the middle. The CDR3 spells CASSLGAGVSVNEQFF. The CDR3 DNA follows: TGTGCCAGCAGCTTAGGGGCAGGGGTTAGTGTGAATGAGCAGTTCTTC.

The chain combines TRBV27 with TRBJ2-3, with TRBD2 matching over 8 bases. V lost 3 bases and J lost 6; bases outside the gene matches: 8. The length of the CDR3 is 15 residues. Germline V gene data show CDR1 as MNHEY and CDR2 as SMNVEV (reference sequence). CDR3 coding DNA: TGTGCCAGCAGTTTGCACCAGCGGGAGTTTGATACGCAGTATTTT. It codes for CASSLHQREFDTQYF.

There are a few counts of this clone. The J gene is TRBJ1-2, the V gene TRBV7-8; possibly TRBD1 for D (5 bases). Trimming stripped 2 bases from V and 8 bases from J, with 15 bases between. This CDR3 has 14 amino acids. From germline, CDR1 is SGHVS and CDR2 FQNEAQ. In nucleotides, the CDR3 is TGTGCCAGCAGCTTATCTCTAGGGGCGAGGGGCTACACCTTC. This translates into CASSLSLGARGYTF.

The chain carries TRBV4-1 and TRBJ2-2, with D perhaps TRBD1 (6 bases). This CDR3 comprises 15 residues. Per the germline V gene, CDR1 is MGHRA and CDR2 is YSYEKL. V lost 1 base and J lost 3, with 9 bases in between. This chain's CDR3 is CASSQARGYTGELFF. CDR3 in DNA: TGCGCCAGCAGCCAAGCTAGGGGGTACACCGGGGAGCTGTTTTTT.

V gene TRBV18 combines with J gene TRBJ1-2, with D possibly TRBD1 on 6 matching bases. Trimming removed 3 bases from V and 7 bases from J, with 12 bases in between. Germline V gene lookup returns CDR1 KGHSH and CDR2 LQKENI. This CDR3 region has 13 residues. The DNA for the CDR3 is TGTGCCAGCTCACCTACAGGGAGCCGTGGCTACACCTTC. Its translation is CASSPTGSRGYTF.

This chain joins TRBV13 and TRBJ2-5, with D possibly TRBD2 on 6 matching bases. This CDR3 is built from 15 residues. V lost 8 bases, J lost 5 bases, and 21 bases lay in between. Looked up from germline, CDR1 is PRHDT and CDR2 is FYEKMQ (reference sequence). CDR3 sequence: CASDQRLDGGETQYF. The CDR3 region has the DNA TGTGCCAGCGACCAACGCCTCGATGGGGGGGAGACCCAGTACTTC. Based on the CDR3 plus reference TRBV13 and TRBJ2-5, the full variable domain is AAGVIQSPRHLIKEKRETATLKCYPIPRHDTVYWYQQGPGQDPQFLISFYEKMQSDKGSIPDRFSAQQFSDYHSELNMSSLELGDSALYFCASDQRLDGGETQYFGPGTRLLVL.

The chain recombines TRBV20-1 with TRBJ2-5; TRBD1 might be the D (6 bases). The CDR3 is 11 residues long. Germline CDR1 and CDR2: DFQATT and SNEGSKA (reference sequence). The CDR3 bases are TGCAGCCCTTCCAGGGGAGAGACCCAGTACTTC. This codes for CSPSRGETQYF.

This chain uses TRBV10-3 with TRBJ2-3; 10 positions match TRBD2. The germline V gene has CDR1 ENHRY and CDR2 SYGVKD. The CDR3 consists of 17 residues. V lost 0 bases to trimming and J lost 1 base; unmatched junction nucleotides: 4. CDR3 nucleotides: TGTGCCATCAGTGAGTCTTTAACTAGCGGGGGCACAGATACGCAGTATTTT. It translates to CAISESLTSGGTDTQYF.

The rearrangement links TRBV7-3 to TRBJ2-7; D not resolved. Germline CDR1 SGHTA, CDR2 FQGTGA. V lost 2 bases to trimming and J lost 0 bases, with 11 bases between them. The CDR3 sequence is 15 residues long. The CDR3 DNA sequence: TGTGCCAGCAGCTTAGGAGTCGTCAGCTCCTACGAGCAGTACTTC. Its translation is CASSLGVVSSYEQYF.

This clone was seen repeatedly, ten times or more. J is TRBJ2-7 and V is TRBV7-9; 7 positions agree with TRBD1. The CDR3 sequence is 15 residues long. With V trimmed by 5 bases and J by 3 bases, 10 bases remained unmatched. Germline CDR1 and CDR2: SEHNR and FQNEAQ (reference sequence). The CDR3 DNA reads TGTGCCAGCAGCGCCAGGGGCAGGGGGAACTACGAGCAGTACTTC. Protein product: CASSARGRGNYEQYF. Full variable domain (remainder filled in from reference TRBV7-9 and TRBJ2-7): DTGVSQNPRHKITKRGQNVTFRCDPISEHNRLYWYRQTLGQGPEFLTYFQNEAQLEKSRLLSDRFSAERPKGSFSTLEIQRTEQGDSAMYLCASSARGRGNYEQYFGPGTRLTVT.

This clone was detected a few times. The rearrangement joins TRBV7-2 to TRBJ2-7, with D hard to call. Trimming took 5 bases from V and 3 from J, leaving 17 bases between them. Germline CDR1 SGHTA, CDR2 FQGNSA. CDR3 length: 15 residues. The CDR3 spells CASSLKYPTLYEQYF. CDR3 bases: TGTGCCAGCAGCCTCAAATACCCTACCCTCTACGAGCAGTACTTC.

The chain employs TRBV9 and TRBJ2-7; the match to TRBD1 covers 7 bases. V was clipped by 3 bases and J by 3 bases; unmatched bases: 9. The CDR3 sequence is 15 residues long. Germline lookup yields CDR1 SGDLS and CDR2 YYNGEE. The CDR3 region has the DNA TGTGCCAGCAGCGGACAGGGTCCTGGGGGCTACGAGCAGTACTTC. This gives the protein CASSGQGPGGYEQYF.

The V gene is TRBV5-1, the J gene TRBJ1-5, with D tentatively TRBD1 (6 bases). Germline values: CDR1 SGHRS, CDR2 YFSETQ. The CDR3 has 15 residues. The V end lost 4 bases, the J end lost 5 bases, and 16 bases lay between the germline ends. The CDR3 loop is CASSLWGGSDQPQHF. The CDR3 DNA sequence: TGCGCCAGCAGCCTGTGGGGGGGCAGCGATCAGCCCCAGCATTTT.

The chain has TRBV18 and TRBJ2-3; 10 bases map to TRBD2. V lost 6 bases and J lost 2; bases outside the gene matches: 5. Germline assignment: CDR1 KGHSH and CDR2 LQKENI. This CDR3 spans 15 amino acids. The CDR3 sequence is CASSISGGNTDTQYF. The CDR3 coding sequence is TGTGCCAGCTCTATTAGCGGGGGGAACACAGATACGCAGTATTTT.

This chain links TRBV7-9 with TRBJ2-7; a possible D gene is TRBD2 (5 bases). Per the germline V gene, CDR1 is SEHNR and CDR2 is FQNEAQ (reference sequence). The CDR3 is 15 residues long. V lost 6 bases and J 0 bases, leaving 15 bases between the germline ends. CDR3 protein: CASSLNPDSSYEQYF. CDR3 nucleotide sequence: TGTGCCAGCAGTTTGAACCCGGACTCCTCCTACGAGCAGTACTTC.

CDR3 DNA sequence: TGCGCCAGCAGCCAAGTAACCCTAGTTGAGACCCAGTACTTC. Translating it yields CASSQVTLVETQYF. V is TRBV4-1 and J is TRBJ2-5; D uncertain. V lost 1 base, J lost 5 bases, and 11 bases lay in between. CDR1 is MGHRA, CDR2 YSYEKL, per germline. There are 14 residues in the CDR3.

J is TRBJ1-1 and V is TRBV5-1, with no clear D. V dropped 7 bases and J dropped 7 bases, with 14 bases sitting between them. From germline, CDR1 is SGHRS and CDR2 YFSETQ. The CDR3 totals 12 residues. This chain's CDR3 is CASGRAEGEAFF. CDR3 DNA: TGCGCCAGCGGACGGGCCGAGGGTGAAGCTTTCTTT.

J is TRBJ1-2 and V is TRBV2, with a weak D call TRBD1 (5 bases). CDR1 is SNHLY, CDR2 FYNNEI, per germline. The CDR3 runs to 14 residues. V shed 3 bases and J shed 3 bases, with 11 bases lying between them. CDR3 bases: TGTGCCAGCAGTGAGCGGGGGAGGGACTATGGCTACACCTTC. Protein: CASSERGRDYGYTF.

V usage is TRBV19 and J usage is TRBJ1-1; no clear D. Trimming stripped 6 bases from V and 4 bases from J, with 18 bases between. Germline V gene lookup returns CDR1 LNHDA and CDR2 SQIVND (reference sequence). The CDR3 is 15 residues long. CDR3 nucleotide sequence: TGTGCCAGTAGAACTCCCGGTCTTGGGAGCACTGAAGCTTTCTTT. Translation: CASRTPGLGSTEAFF.